The 14 T cell receptor beta chains in this list originate from one sample, sequenced in a study of CD8+ T cells in alopecia areata. RNA was extracted and reverse transcribed into cDNA as the sequencing template. Profiling relied on immunoSEQ multiplex PCR, and the TCRdb table lists in-frame clones only, not all of them. The table includes some 170,000 clones, roughly 60% detected once. Source: CD4+ T cells sorted from blood, taken at week 0. These receptors were collected from a human donor with alopecia areata.

The chain is built from TRBV30 and TRBJ2-7; 11 positions agree with TRBD1. This CDR3 is 15 amino acids long. V shed 3 bases and J 3 bases; nucleotides not matched to a gene: 7. The germline CDR1 and CDR2 sequences are GTSNPN and SVGIG (reference sequence). CDR3 residues: CAWRDSGTGGYEQYF. The CDR3, as DNA: TGTGCCTGGAGAGACTCCGGGACAGGGGGCTACGAGCAGTACTTC. Supplemented by reference TRBV30 and TRBJ2-7, the full variable domain reads SQTIHQWPATLVQPVGSPLSLECTVEGTSNPNLYWYRQAAGRGLQLLFYSVGIGQISSEVPQNLSASRPQDRQFILSSKKLLLSDSGFYLCAWRDSGTGGYEQYFGPGTRLTVT.

This chain connects TRBV29-1 to TRBJ2-7, with 7 nucleotides matching TRBD1. V trimming: 4 bases; J trimming: 6 bases; junction bases outside the gene matches: 9. The CDR3 runs 13 residues. Germline CDR1 SQVTM, CDR2 ANQGSEA. The CDR3 region is CSVGVQGRREQYF. The CDR3 DNA reads TGCAGCGTTGGTGTACAGGGGAGACGCGAGCAGTACTTC.

The rearrangement uses TRBV30 and TRBJ2-3, with TRBD2 identical over 9 bases. This CDR3 has 14 amino acids. Germline V lookup: CDR1 GTSNPN, CDR2 SVGIG (reference sequence). The V and J ends lost 5 bases and 7 bases, in that order; junction bases with no gene match: 10. As DNA, the CDR3 is TGTGCCTGGGAGCCCCTTGGGACTAGCAATACGCAGTATTTT. Translated, it gives CAWEPLGTSNTQYF.

This clone was seen a handful of times. The CDR3 is CSVVLQGWVGYTF. The CDR3 nucleotides read TGCAGCGTTGTATTGCAGGGCTGGGTTGGCTACACCTTC. This chain links TRBV29-1 with TRBJ1-2, with D possibly TRBD1 on 5 matching bases. This CDR3 is 13 amino acids long. V was trimmed by 4 bases and J by 7 bases, leaving 16 bases between them. Germline CDR1 and CDR2: SQVTM and ANQGSEA. Full variable domain (rest looked up from reference TRBV29-1 and TRBJ1-2): SAVISQKPSRDICQRGTSLTIQCQVDSQVTMMFWYRQQPGQSLTLIATANQGSEATYESGFVIDKFPISRPNLTFSTLTVSNMSPEDSSIYLCSVVLQGWVGYTFGSGTRLTVV.

The chain links TRBV4-1 to TRBJ1-2; D ambiguous. CDR1 is MGHRA, CDR2 YSYEKL, per germline. CDR3 size: 14 residues. Trimming took off 0 bases at V and 7 bases at J, with 12 bases between the two ends. The CDR3 nucleotides are TGCGCCAGCAGCCAAGACACCGGGAGGCTTGGCTACACCTTC. Translated, it gives CASSQDTGRLGYTF.

V usage is TRBV18 and J usage is TRBJ1-4, with D possibly matching TRBD1 (5 bases). V lost 4 bases to trimming and J lost 6 bases, with 9 bases between them. Germline-derived CDR1 and CDR2 are KGHSH and LQKENI. CDR3 length equals 13 residues. This CDR3 is CASSHGTDEKLFF. The DNA of the CDR3 is TGTGCCAGCTCACATGGGACGGATGAAAAACTGTTTTTT. Using reference TRBV18 and TRBJ1-4 for the parts outside the CDR3, the full variable domain is NAGVMQNPRHLVRRRGQEARLRCSPMKGHSHVYWYRQLPEEGLKFMVYLQKENIIDESGMPKERFSAEFPKEGPSILRIQQVVRGDSAAYFCASSHGTDEKLFFGSGTQLSVL.

The rearrangement joins TRBV15 to TRBJ1-4; D ambiguous. Germline assignment: CDR1 LNHNV and CDR2 YYDKDF (reference sequence). The CDR3 extends over 14 amino acids. V was pared by 6 bases and J by 5 bases, with 13 bases between. The DNA for the CDR3 is TGTGCCACCAGTCTACAGCCCGAGAATGAAAAACTGTTTTTT. Protein: CATSLQPENEKLFF.

V gene TRBV29-1 combines with J gene TRBJ2-5; either TRBD1 or TRBD2 may supply D (5 bases each). The length of the CDR3 is 12 residues. V was cut by 6 bases and J by 3 bases, with 11 bases left in between. Germline CDR1 reads SQVTM; CDR2 reads ANQGSEA. Here the CDR3 reads CSVGWGKETQYF. The CDR3 DNA reads TGCAGCGTGGGATGGGGGAAAGAGACCCAGTACTTC.

The chain has TRBV14 and TRBJ1-2, with D hard to call. CDR1 SGHDN and CDR2 FVKESK come from the germline V gene. The V end lost 1 base, the J end lost 2 bases, and 5 bases lay between the germline ends. CDR3 length: 13 residues. CDR3 residues: CASSQAINYGYTF. The CDR3, as DNA: TGTGCCAGCAGCCAAGCAATCAACTATGGCTACACCTTC.

The gene calls are TRBV30 and TRBJ1-1; D remains unclear. The V gene lost 1 base and the J gene lost 4 bases, with 7 bases spanning the gap. Germline loops: CDR1 GTSNPN, CDR2 SVGIG (reference sequence). The CDR3 extends over 12 amino acids. The CDR3 coding sequence is TGTGCCTGGAGTGATCAGGTCACTGAAGCTTTCTTT. It is translated as CAWSDQVTEAFF.

This clone was observed a few times. The chain's CDR3 is CASSQGRDDKNIQYF. CDR3 in DNA: TGTGCCAGCAGCCAAGGTCGGGATGACAAAAACATTCAGTACTTC. This chain connects TRBV4-2 to TRBJ2-4; TRBD2 is a possible D gene (5 bases). V was cut by 1 base and J by 3 bases, with 10 bases left in between. Germline V gene data show CDR1 as LGHNA and CDR2 as YNFKEQ. The CDR3 spans 15 residues.

The chain is built from TRBV11-3 and TRBJ2-2; D may be TRBD1 (6 bases). V was trimmed by 5 bases and J by 5 bases, leaving 12 bases between them. The CDR3 spans 14 residues. The germline gives CDR1 SGHNT, CDR2 YENEEA. CDR3 amino acids: CASSLQGPTGELFF. The CDR3 coding sequence is TGTGCCAGCAGCCTACAGGGACCAACCGGGGAGCTGTTTTTT.

The chain recombines TRBV6-1 with TRBJ1-6; 8 bases align to TRBD1. The CDR3 is 15 amino acids. Per the germline V gene, CDR1 is MNHNS and CDR2 is SASEGT. Germline trimming cut 4 bases from V and 7 bases from J; bases unmatched to any gene: 6. The CDR3 spells CASSGRTGRNSPLHF. The DNA for the CDR3 is TGTGCCAGCAGTGGAAGGACAGGGCGAAATTCACCCCTCCACTTT.

The V call is TRBV5-1, the J call TRBJ2-5, with TRBD2 matching 8 bases. The CDR3 extends over 12 amino acids. CDR1 is SGHRS and CDR2 is YFSETQ in the germline V gene. V shed 6 bases and J 2 bases; nucleotides not matched to a gene: 0. DNA for the CDR3: TGCGCCAGCAAGCGGGGGCAAGAGACCCAGTACTTC. Residues: CASKRGQETQYF.